The TCR beta chain under discussion was sequenced for a study of T cell responses to AZD1222 COVID-19 vaccine. Points from the study as a whole: White British donors predominated, females outnumbered males, and clonal diversity was possibly underestimated.

The CDR3 has 15 residues. Germline V lookup: CDR1 MDHEN, CDR2 SYDVKM. The germline V and J ends were trimmed by 3 bases and 6 bases, with 17 bases remaining between them. Concerning this clone: The target antigen is unknown.

Measured with immunoSEQ multiplex PCR; TCRdb has only the in-frame clones, and not every one. The data hold about 130,000 clones, with approximately 90% observed a single time. The TCR comes from an adult who received the AZD1222 COVID-19 vaccine. Sample: peripheral blood, taken 28 days after the second AZD1222 dose. V and J are TRBV28 and TRBJ1-2; possibly TRBD1 for D (6 bases). The CDR3 DNA reads as TGTGCCAGCAGTTTGGGGGGCCTGCACTTCGATGGCTACACCTTC. Residues: CASSLGGLHFDGYTF.